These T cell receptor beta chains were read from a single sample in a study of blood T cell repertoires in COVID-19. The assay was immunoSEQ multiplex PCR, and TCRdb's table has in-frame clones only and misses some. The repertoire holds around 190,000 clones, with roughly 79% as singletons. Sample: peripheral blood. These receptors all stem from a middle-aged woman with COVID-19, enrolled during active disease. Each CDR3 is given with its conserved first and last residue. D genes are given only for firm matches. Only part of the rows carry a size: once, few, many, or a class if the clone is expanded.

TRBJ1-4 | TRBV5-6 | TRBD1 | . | TGTGCCAGCAGCTTTGGGACAGGGTATGAAAAACTGTTTTTT | CASSFGTGYEKLFF
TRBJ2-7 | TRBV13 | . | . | TGTGCCAGCAGACTTCGGGAGTCGACCTACGAGCAGTACTTC | CASRLRESTYEQYF
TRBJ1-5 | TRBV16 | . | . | TGTGCCAGCAGCCAAATGTACCGGCGGGATCAGCCCCAGCATTTT | CASSQMYRRDQPQHF
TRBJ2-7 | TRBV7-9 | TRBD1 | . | TGTGCCAGCAGCCAATCGCCTGGACAGGGCCCCTACGAGCAGTACTTC | CASSQSPGQGPYEQYF
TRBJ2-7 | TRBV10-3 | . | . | TGTGCCATCGGGGGACTCTCCTACGAGCAGTACTTC | CAIGGLSYEQYF
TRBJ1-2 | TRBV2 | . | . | TGTGCCAGCAGTGATGGTTCTTTTCTGGGCATTAGTAACTATGGCTACACCTTC | CASSDGSFLGISNYGYTF
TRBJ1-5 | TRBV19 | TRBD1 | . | TGTGCCAGTAGTATAGGCAGGGGGAGTCAGCCCCAGCATTTT | CASSIGRGSQPQHF
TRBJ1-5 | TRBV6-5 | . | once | TGTGCCAGCAGCCGCTCCCAGACAGAGCAGCCCCAGCATTTT | CASSRSQTEQPQHF
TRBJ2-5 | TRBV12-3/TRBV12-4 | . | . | TGTGCCAGCAGTAATAGTGGGGGGGAGACCCAGTACTTC | CASSNSGGETQYF
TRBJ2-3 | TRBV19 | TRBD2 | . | TGTGCCAGTAGTATAGCTAGCGGGGGGGCCATAACAGATACGCAGTATTTT | CASSIASGGAITDTQYF
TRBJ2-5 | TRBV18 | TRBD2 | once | TGTGCCAGCTCACCACCGAGACGGGGGGGAGAGACCCAGTACTTC | CASSPPRRGGETQYF
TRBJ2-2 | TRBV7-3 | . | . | TGTGCCAGCAGCTTAATGGGGAGAAACACCGGGGAGCTGTTTTTT | CASSLMGRNTGELFF
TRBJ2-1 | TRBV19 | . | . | TGTGCCAGTAGAGGGGTGGGGTACAATGAGCAGTTCTTC | CASRGVGYNEQFF
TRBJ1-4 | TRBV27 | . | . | TGTGCCAGCAGTCGGGGGTTCGGCCAGGTTGATGAAAAACTGTTTTTT | CASSRGFGQVDEKLFF
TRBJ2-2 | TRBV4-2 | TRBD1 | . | TGTGCCAGCAGGTCCGACAGGGTTAACACCGGGAAGCTGTTTTTT | CASRSDRVNTGKLFF
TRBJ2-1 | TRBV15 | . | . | TGTGCCATCTCACGGCGGGTTGACTACAATGAGCAGTTCTTC | CAISRRVDYNEQFF
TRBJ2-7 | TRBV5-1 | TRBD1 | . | TGCGCCAAGCCGGGACAGTGGTTTTTCGAGCAGTACTTC | CAKPGQWFFEQYF
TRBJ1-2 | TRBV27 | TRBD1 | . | TGTGCCAGCAGTGATCATCCAGGGGGTCCTTATGGCTACACCTTC | CASSDHPGGPYGYTF
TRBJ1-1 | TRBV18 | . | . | TGTGCCAGCTCACCAGCGACAGGAAACACTGAAGCTTTCTTT | CASSPATGNTEAFF
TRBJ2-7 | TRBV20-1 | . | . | TGCAGTGCTAGTCTTGAGGTACTGGTCCACTACGAGCAGTACTTC | CSASLEVLVHYEQYF
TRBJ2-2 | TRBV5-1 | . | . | TGCGCCAGCAGCTTGGCCAGGATGGGCCAGAACACCGGGGAGCTGTTTTTT | CASSLARMGQNTGELFF
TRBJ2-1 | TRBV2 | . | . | TGTGCCAGCGGGCTTGGCCAGGCCTACAATGAGCAGTTCTTC | CASGLGQAYNEQFF
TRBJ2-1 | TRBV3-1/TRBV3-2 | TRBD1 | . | TGTGCCAGCAGCCAGGTGACAGGGGACAATGAGCAGTTCTTC | CASSQVTGDNEQFF
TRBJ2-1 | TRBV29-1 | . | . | TGCAGCGGCTCATTCGCCGCGGAGCAGTTCTTC | CSGSFAAEQFF
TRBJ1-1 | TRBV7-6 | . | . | TGTGCCAGCAGCCTCTACCCAGCCCCGGGGGAACCCACTGAAGCTTTCTTT | CASSLYPAPGEPTEAFF
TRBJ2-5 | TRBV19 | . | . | TGTGCCAGTAGACCGAGGGCCCAAGAGACCCAGTACTTC | CASRPRAQETQYF
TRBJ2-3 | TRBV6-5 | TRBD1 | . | TGTGCCAGCAGTTCGACAGGGTCTTCGACAGATACGCAGTATTTT | CASSSTGSSTDTQYF
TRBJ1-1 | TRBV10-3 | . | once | TGTGCCATCAGCCTGGGGGGTGGGATGAACACTGAAGCTTTCTTT | CAISLGGGMNTEAFF
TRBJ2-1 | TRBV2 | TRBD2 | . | TGTGCCAGCAGTGAACAGCGGGGGGGCTATGAGCAGTTCTTC | CASSEQRGGYEQFF
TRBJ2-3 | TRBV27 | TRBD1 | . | TGTGCCAGCAGTTTCCGACAGGGGGCCACAGATACGCAGTATTTT | CASSFRQGATDTQYF
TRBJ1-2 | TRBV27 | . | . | TGTGCCAGCAGTCCTCAGGTTGGGGGGTATGGCTACACCTTC | CASSPQVGGYGYTF
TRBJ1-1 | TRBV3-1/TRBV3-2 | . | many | TGTGCCAGCAGCCCAGGGAACACTGAAGCTTTCTTT | CASSPGNTEAFF
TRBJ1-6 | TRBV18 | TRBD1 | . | TGTGCCAGCTCATACACCCCCGGGACAGATAATTCACCCCTCCACTTT | CASSYTPGTDNSPLHF
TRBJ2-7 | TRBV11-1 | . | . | TGTGCCAGCAGTACGCAGGTCGAGCAGTACTTC | CASSTQVEQYF
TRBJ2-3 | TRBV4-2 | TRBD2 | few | TGTGCCAGCAGCCAGACTAGCGGCATGTATGCAGATACGCAGTATTTT | CASSQTSGMYADTQYF
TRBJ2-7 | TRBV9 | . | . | TGTGCCAGCAGCGTAGATCCTAGTACTTACGAGCAGTACTTC | CASSVDPSTYEQYF
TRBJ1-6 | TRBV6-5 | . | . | TGTGCCAGCAACTGGGGGGTCAATTCACCCCTCCACTTT | CASNWGVNSPLHF
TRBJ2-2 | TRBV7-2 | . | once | TGTGCCAGCAGCTCCAGAAACACCGGGGAGCTGTTTTTT | CASSSRNTGELFF
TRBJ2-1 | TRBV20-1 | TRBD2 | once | TGCAGTGCTAGTCTTCTAGCGGGACCCAAGGAGCAGTTCTTC | CSASLLAGPKEQFF
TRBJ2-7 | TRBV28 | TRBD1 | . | TGTGCCAGCAGTTTCGCTTACGGGACAGCTCACGAGCAGTACTTC | CASSFAYGTAHEQYF
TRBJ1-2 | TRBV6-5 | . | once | TGTGCCAGCAGAGACACCTTTGGGGGCTACACCTTC | CASRDTFGGYTF
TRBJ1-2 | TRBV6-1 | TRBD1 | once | TGTGCCAGCAGTGAGGTCAGGGGGGCCTATGGCTACACCTTC | CASSEVRGAYGYTF
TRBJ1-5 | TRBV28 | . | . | TGTGCCAGCAGGTCAGGGGTGACTCAGCCCCAGCATTTT | CASRSGVTQPQHF
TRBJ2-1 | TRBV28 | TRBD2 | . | TGTGCCAGCAGTTTCTCGGGGGGGAGAGACAATGAGCAGTTCTTC | CASSFSGGRDNEQFF
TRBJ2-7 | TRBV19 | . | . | TGTGCCAGTAGTATAGGAACACGCTCCTACGAGCAGTACTTC | CASSIGTRSYEQYF